A single sample gave rise to the 22 T cell receptor beta chains below, sequenced in a study of immune evolution from preneoplasia to lung adenocarcinoma. Repertoires were generated with immunoSEQ multiplex PCR, while TCRdb's copy carries only in-frame clones and drops some. This sample has several thousand clones; 65% to 90% occur once, and the top ten carry around 8.6%. The sequencing input was FFPE invasive lung adenocarcinoma tissue. The receptor set was obtained from a person aged 45-65 years with lung adenocarcinoma.

V gene TRBV27 combines with J gene TRBJ1-2, with a tentative D call TRBD1 (5 bases). CDR3 size: 15 residues. Germline CDR1 and CDR2: MNHEY and SMNVEV (reference sequence). V gave up 3 bases and J gave up 7 bases, with 18 bases separating them. The CDR3 loop is CASSFSERGGVGYTF. The CDR3 nucleotides are TGTGCCAGCAGTTTCTCGGAAAGGGGCGGGGTTGGCTACACCTTC.

The V gene is TRBV7-6, the J gene TRBJ2-5; no clear D gene. The CDR3 extends over 14 amino acids. Trimming shortened V by 1 base and J by 4 bases, and 10 bases separated the two germline ends. Germline V gives CDR1 SGHVS, CDR2 FNYEAQ. The CDR3 sequence is CASSLVKSLETQYF. The CDR3 DNA reads as TGTGCCAGCAGCTTAGTGAAGAGCTTAGAGACCCAGTACTTC. The entire variable domain, with the rest obtained from reference TRBV7-6 and TRBJ2-5, is as follows: GAGVSQSPRYKVTKRGQDVALRCDPISGHVSLYWYRQALGQGPEFLTYFNYEAQQDKSGLPNDRFSAERPEGSISTLTIQRTEQRDSAMYRCASSLVKSLETQYFGPGTRLLVL.

This rearrangement joins TRBV5-5 to TRBJ1-1; D is unresolved. In germline, CDR1 is SGHKS, CDR2 YYEKEE (reference sequence). The CDR3 consists of 13 residues. V gave up 6 bases and J gave up 0 bases, with 9 bases separating them. The CDR3 DNA reads TGTGCCAGCACCTCACTAATGAACACTGAAGCTTTCTTT. It is translated as CASTSLMNTEAFF.

The rearrangement uses TRBV5-1 and TRBJ2-2; D is perhaps TRBD2 (6 bases). CDR3 length: 16 amino acids. V gave up 0 bases and J gave up 0 bases, with 9 bases separating them. Looked up from germline, CDR1 is SGHRS and CDR2 is YFSETQ. The CDR3 protein is CASSLGRGTNTGELFF. Written as DNA, the CDR3 is TGCGCCAGCAGCTTGGGACGGGGGACGAACACCGGGGAGCTGTTTTTT.

Only a few counts were recorded for this clone. The rearrangement uses TRBV10-2 and TRBJ2-7; TRBD2 might be the D (5 bases). Between the trimmed V and J ends, which lost 4 bases and 6 bases, there was a span of 13 bases. The CDR3 is 13 residues long. Germline assignment: CDR1 WSHSY and CDR2 SAAADI. The CDR3 coding sequence is TGCGCCAGCAGTGCGAGGACCGAGGGCGAGCAGTACTTC. It encodes CASSARTEGEQYF.

The CDR3, as DNA: TGTGCCATCAGCCGCACCGGGACACAGACTGAGGCCCAGTACTTC. Protein sequence: CAISRTGTQTEAQYF. The chain has TRBV10-3 and TRBJ2-5; D might be TRBD1 (6 bases). The V gene's germline CDR1 is ENHRY and CDR2 SYGVKD. V was pared by 6 bases and J by 9 bases, with 23 bases between. This CDR3 spans 15 amino acids.

V and J are TRBV11-2 and TRBJ2-2; D possibly uses TRBD1 or TRBD2 (6 bases each). The ends were cut back, 1 base at V and 6 bases at J, with 18 bases in the middle. Germline assignment: CDR1 SGHAT and CDR2 FQNNGV. This CDR3 comprises 17 residues. The CDR3 reads CASSLGRGRTFPGELFF. The CDR3 DNA follows: TGTGCCAGCAGCTTAGGCCGGGGGCGGACGTTTCCCGGGGAGCTGTTTTTT.

V usage is TRBV30 and J usage is TRBJ1-2; TRBD1 matches at 7 bases. The germline CDR1 and CDR2 sequences are GTSNPN and SVGIG (reference sequence). The CDR3 length is 12 residues. J lost 8 bases, V lost 0 bases, and 3 bases had no gene match. The CDR3 coding sequence is TGTGCCTGGAGTGTATCAGGGGGAGGCTACACCTTC. It encodes CAWSVSGGGYTF.

This clone was recorded a few times. The V and J genes are TRBV6-6 and TRBJ2-1; tentatively, D is TRBD1 (6 bases). The germline V gene has CDR1 MNHNY and CDR2 SVGAGI (reference sequence). Trimming removed 7 bases from V and 6 bases from J, with 16 bases in between. The CDR3 totals 14 residues. This chain's CDR3 is CASTRTTGFNEQFF. CDR3 nucleotides: TGTGCCAGCACCCGTACAACAGGGTTCAATGAGCAGTTCTTC.

The chain combines TRBV20-1 with TRBJ1-2; D is ambiguous. The CDR3 has 9 amino acids. Germline loops: CDR1 DFQATT, CDR2 SNEGSKA (reference sequence). Deletions cut 5 bases from V and 8 bases from J, with 6 bases between. The CDR3: CSALAGYTF. The CDR3 DNA follows: TGCAGTGCTTTGGCCGGCTACACCTTC.

The chain links TRBV6-1 to TRBJ1-1; 11 bases line up with TRBD1. CDR3 size: 15 residues. V was pared by 4 bases and J by 1 base, with 2 bases of the junction left unmatched. In germline, CDR1 is MNHNS, CDR2 SASEGT. In DNA form, the CDR3 reads TGTGCCAGCAGTGCCGGACAGGGGGCGAACACTGAAGCTTTCTTT. Translation: CASSAGQGANTEAFF.

The V gene is TRBV7-2, the J gene TRBJ1-4; 11 bases line up with TRBD1. With V trimmed by 1 base and J by 7 bases, 5 bases remained unmatched. Germline values: CDR1 SGHTA, CDR2 FQGNSA. The CDR3 is 16 residues long. The CDR3 nucleotides read TGTGCCAGCAGCTTAGGGGGACAGGGGGGTACTGAAAAACTGTTTTTT. The encoded protein is CASSLGGQGGTEKLFF.

The chain has TRBV28 and TRBJ2-1; 7 bases are shared with TRBD1. Germline V gives CDR1 MDHEN, CDR2 SYDVKM. The CDR3 runs to 15 residues. Germline trimming cut 1 base from V and 5 bases from J; bases unmatched to any gene: 5. The CDR3 coding sequence is TGTGCCAGCAGTTTATTGGGGACAGCTAACAATGAGCAGTTCTTC. This codes for CASSLLGTANNEQFF.

The rearrangement joins TRBV28 to TRBJ1-4; D uncertain. CDR3 length: 10 amino acids. Germline CDR1 MDHEN, CDR2 SYDVKM. CDR3 residues: CATRSEKLFF. DNA of the CDR3: TGTGCTACAAGGTCCGAAAAACTGTTTTTT.

The rearrangement links TRBV5-1 to TRBJ1-1; no clear D. Germline V lookup: CDR1 SGHRS, CDR2 YFSETQ. V shed 2 bases and J shed 3 bases, with 8 bases lying between them. There are 13 residues in the CDR3. The CDR3 region has the DNA TGCGCCAGCAGCTTCCGGACCGACACTGAAGCTTTCTTT. Protein product: CASSFRTDTEAFF.

This clone came up once. The CDR3: CASSSLTRGNEKLFF. The CDR3 DNA follows: TGTGCCAGCAGTTCCTTGACACGGGGGAATGAAAAACTGTTTTTT. This sequence joins TRBV28 and TRBJ1-4; D perhaps matches TRBD1 (5 bases). The V gene's germline CDR1 is MDHEN and CDR2 SYDVKM. The V end was cut by 4 bases, the J end by 5 bases, with 14 bases between. The CDR3 contains 15 residues. Filled out from reference TRBV28 and TRBJ1-4, the complete variable domain reads DVKVTQSSRYLVKRTGEKVFLECVQDMDHENMFWYRQDPGLGLRLIYFSYDVKMKEKGDIPEGYSVSREKKERFSLILESASTNQTSMYLCASSSLTRGNEKLFFGSGTQLSVL.

This chain links TRBV20-1 with TRBJ2-3; no definite D call. CDR3 length: 11 residues. Trimming left V 3 bases short and J 4 bases short, with 5 bases between. Germline loops: CDR1 DFQATT, CDR2 SNEGSKA (reference sequence). In nucleotides, the CDR3 is TGCAGTGCTAGCCAGGCAGATACGCAGTATTTT. Protein sequence: CSASQADTQYF.

This chain joins TRBV28 and TRBJ2-7; D unresolved. Deletions cut 4 bases from V and 3 bases from J, with 7 bases between. Germline V lookup: CDR1 MDHEN, CDR2 SYDVKM. The CDR3 consists of 12 residues. The chain's CDR3 is CASSSRNYEQYF. Here the CDR3 DNA reads TGTGCCAGCAGTTCCCGAAACTACGAGCAGTACTTC.

This rearrangement joins TRBV2 to TRBJ1-1, with TRBD1 as a possible D gene (6 bases). CDR1 and CDR2 (germline): SNHLY, FYNNEI. V lost 5 bases to trimming and J lost 4 bases, with 17 bases between them. The CDR3 is 15 amino acids. The CDR3 DNA reads as TGTGCCAGCAGTAAAGTTCTGGACAGATTCACTGAAGCTTTCTTT. It codes for CASSKVLDRFTEAFF.

J is TRBJ2-7 and V is TRBV14; unclear D gene. V gave up 1 base and J gave up 3 bases, with 4 bases separating them. This CDR3 comprises 12 residues. The germline V gene has CDR1 SGHDN and CDR2 FVKESK. The CDR3: CASSQGGYEQYF. The DNA for the CDR3 is TGTGCCAGCAGCCAAGGGGGCTACGAGCAGTACTTC.

The chain uses TRBV7-5 and TRBJ1-1. TRBV7-5 counts as a pseudogene. The length of the CDR3 is 11 residues. The CDR3 reads CASSFRDEAFF. The CDR3 bases are TGTGCCAGCAGCTTTAGGGATGAAGCTTTCTTT.

By proportion, this clone is large. J is TRBJ1-1 and V is TRBV25-1; tentative D call: TRBD1 (5 bases). The length of the CDR3 is 14 residues. The V and J ends lost 3 bases and 3 bases respectively, with 11 bases between them. Germline lookup yields CDR1 MGHDK and CDR2 SYGVNS. The CDR3 spells CASSDGGTDTEAFF. CDR3 in DNA: TGTGCCAGCAGTGATGGGGGGACGGACACTGAAGCTTTCTTT.